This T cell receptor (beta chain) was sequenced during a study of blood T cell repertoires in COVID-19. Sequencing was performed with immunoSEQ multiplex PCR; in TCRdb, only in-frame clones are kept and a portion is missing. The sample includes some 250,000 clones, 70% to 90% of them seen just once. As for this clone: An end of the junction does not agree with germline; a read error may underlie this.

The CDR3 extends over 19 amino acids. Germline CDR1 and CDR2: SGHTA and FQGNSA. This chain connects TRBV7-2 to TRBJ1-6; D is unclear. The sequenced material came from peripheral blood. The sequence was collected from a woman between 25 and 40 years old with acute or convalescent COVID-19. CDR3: CASSLASGRTSSYNSPLHF. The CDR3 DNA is TGTGCCAGCAGCCTAGCGTCGGGAAGAACCAGCTCCTATAATTCACCCCTCCACTTT.